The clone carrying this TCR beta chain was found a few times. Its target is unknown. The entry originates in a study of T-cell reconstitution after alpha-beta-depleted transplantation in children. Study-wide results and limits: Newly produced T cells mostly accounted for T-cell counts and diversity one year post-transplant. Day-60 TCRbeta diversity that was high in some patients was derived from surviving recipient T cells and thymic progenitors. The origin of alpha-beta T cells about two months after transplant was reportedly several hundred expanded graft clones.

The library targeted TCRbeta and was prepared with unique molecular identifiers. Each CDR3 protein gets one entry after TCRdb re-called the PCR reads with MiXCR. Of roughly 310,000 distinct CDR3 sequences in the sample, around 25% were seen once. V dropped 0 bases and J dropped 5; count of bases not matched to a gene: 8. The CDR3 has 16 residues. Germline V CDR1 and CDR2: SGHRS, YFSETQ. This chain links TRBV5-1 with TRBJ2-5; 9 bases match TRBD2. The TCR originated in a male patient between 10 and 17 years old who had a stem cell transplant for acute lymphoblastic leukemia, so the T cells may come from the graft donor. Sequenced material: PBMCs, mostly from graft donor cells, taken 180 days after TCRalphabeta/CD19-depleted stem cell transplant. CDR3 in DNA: TGCGCCAGCAGCTTGGAAGGGCTAGCGGGAATGGAGACCCAGTACTTC. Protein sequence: CASSLEGLAGMETQYF.